These 24 T cell receptor beta chains came from one sample sequenced in a study of OX40 agonist ivuxolimab in advanced cancers. TCRdb's copy holds only in-frame clones and misses some; the assay was immunoSEQ multiplex PCR. Of around 64,000 clones in the sample, around 90% were seen once. The source was CD4+ or CD8+ T cells sorted from blood, collected in a trial of the OX40 agonist ivuxolimab. The source of these receptors is an adult with an advanced solid tumor such as melanoma, head and neck, liver or kidney cancer.

In nucleotides, the CDR3 is TGTGCCAGCAGCAAAGGTACTAGCGGGAGGGTAGGGGAGCAGTTCTTC. It yields the protein CASSKGTSGRVGEQFF. The V call is TRBV21-1, the J call TRBJ2-1; the DNA was not compared with TRBD2, the D call given in the table. TRBV21-1 is annotated as a pseudogene. The CDR3 sequence is 16 residues long.

The gene calls are TRBV6-5 and TRBJ1-5, with no clear D. Germline CDR1 and CDR2: MNHEY and SVGAGI. V gave up 0 bases and J gave up 1 base, with 4 bases separating them. The CDR3 sequence is 14 residues long. CDR3 sequence: CASSYSSSNQPQHF. The CDR3 bases are TGTGCCAGCAGTTACTCGTCCAGCAATCAGCCCCAGCATTTT.

The rearrangement links TRBV18 to TRBJ2-2, with a tentative D call TRBD1 (6 bases). The length of the CDR3 is 17 residues. With 2 bases removed from V and 6 bases from J, the gap between germline ends came to 19 bases. CDR1 and CDR2 from the germline V gene are KGHSH and LQKENI. The CDR3 nucleotides are TGTGCCAGCTCACCAGACCCGGGACATCGCAATTCCGGGGAGCTGTTTTTT. Amino acid sequence: CASSPDPGHRNSGELFF.

The chain recombines TRBV7-2 with TRBJ2-7; TRBD2 matches 13 bases. The V and J ends lost 5 bases and 4 bases, in that order; junction bases with no gene match: 5. The CDR3 length is 15 residues. Germline loops: CDR1 SGHTA, CDR2 FQGNSA. In DNA form, the CDR3 reads TGTGCCAGCAGCGAAAGGACTAGCGGGGGTTACGAGCAGTACTTC. Its protein product is CASSERTSGGYEQYF.

The rearrangement joins TRBV7-9 to TRBJ2-5; 7 nucleotides align to TRBD1. Germline V gene data show CDR1 as SEHNR and CDR2 as FQNEAQ (reference sequence). The ends lost 0 bases at V and 1 base at J; junction bases unmatched: 2. This CDR3 spans 15 amino acids. This CDR3 is CASSLAGQAQETQYF. CDR3 bases: TGTGCCAGCAGCTTAGCCGGACAGGCCCAAGAGACCCAGTACTTC.

V usage is TRBV4-1 and J usage is TRBJ2-1; D ambiguous. V lost 0 bases and J lost 3, with 12 bases in between. Germline CDR1 and CDR2: MGHRA and YSYEKL. The CDR3 extends over 16 amino acids. The CDR3 is CASSQDLADHYNEQFF. CDR3 nucleotides: TGCGCCAGCAGCCAAGATTTGGCAGATCACTACAATGAGCAGTTCTTC.

The chain combines TRBV5-1 with TRBJ1-1, with a possible D match to TRBD1 (6 bases). There are 14 residues in the CDR3. The V gene's germline CDR1 is SGHRS and CDR2 YFSETQ. The V and J ends lost 4 bases and 1 base respectively, with 11 bases between them. CDR3: CASSVPGQNTEAFF. The CDR3 bases are TGCGCCAGCAGCGTACCGGGACAGAACACTGAAGCTTTCTTT.

This clone was seen once. The chain couples TRBV5-1 to TRBJ1-1; possible D gene TRBD1, 5 bases. Per germline, CDR1 SGHRS and CDR2 YFSETQ. Trimming took off 0 bases at V and 4 bases at J, with 10 bases between the two ends. This CDR3 has 14 amino acids. In nucleotides, the CDR3 is TGCGCCAGCAGCTTGGGGGGCGCGAGCACTGAAGCTTTCTTT. This sequence encodes CASSLGGASTEAFF.

The chain links TRBV11-2 to TRBJ2-1; 7 positions agree with TRBD1. This CDR3 is built from 14 residues. Germline CDR1 is SGHAT and CDR2 is FQNNGV. Trimming removed 4 bases from V and 2 bases from J; junction bases left unmatched: 2. The CDR3 loop is CASSSGQAYNEQFF. The CDR3 DNA follows: TGTGCCAGCAGCTCCGGACAGGCCTACAATGAGCAGTTCTTC.

The CDR3 protein is CASSLGRGGEKLFF. In nucleotides, the CDR3 is TGTGCCAGCAGCTTGGGTCGGGGAGGTGAAAAACTGTTTTTT. The chain carries TRBV11-2 and TRBJ1-4; D is unresolved. CDR3 length: 14 amino acids. Trimming removed 3 bases from V and 7 bases from J, with 12 bases in between. Germline-derived CDR1 and CDR2 are SGHAT and FQNNGV.

This clone came up a few times. This chain connects TRBV10-3 to TRBJ2-7; 7 positions agree with TRBD2. The V segment lost 10 bases and the J segment 3 bases; nucleotides outside the gene matches: 9. CDR3 length equals 13 residues. The germline gives CDR1 ENHRY, CDR2 SYGVKD. CDR3 DNA sequence: TGTGCCACCGAGGGAGGGAGTCTCTACGAGCAGTACTTC. Its translation: CATEGGSLYEQYF.

The chain joins TRBV9 to TRBJ2-2; 11 positions agree with TRBD2. CDR3 length equals 15 residues. Germline CDR1 and CDR2: SGDLS and YYNGEE. After removal of 5 bases from V and 5 bases from J, the junction contained 5 bases not matched to a gene. This CDR3 reads CASSISGRGTGELFF. For the CDR3, the DNA is TGTGCCAGCAGTATTAGCGGGAGGGGTACCGGGGAGCTGTTTTTT.

The chain carries TRBV9 and TRBJ2-6; a weak D match, TRBD1 (5 bases). CDR3 size: 17 residues. Germline CDR1 and CDR2: SGDLS and YYNGEE. Deletions cut 0 bases from V and 2 bases from J, with 12 bases between. The CDR3 region is CASSVGGVTAGANVLTF. In DNA form, the CDR3 reads TGTGCCAGCAGCGTAGGGGGCGTTACCGCTGGGGCCAACGTCCTGACTTTC.

The chain is built from TRBV6-1 and TRBJ1-2; D perhaps matches TRBD1 (5 bases). The germline V gene has CDR1 MNHNS and CDR2 SASEGT. Deletions cut 3 bases from V and 1 base from J, with 6 bases between. The CDR3 consists of 13 residues. The CDR3 reads CASSEGLNYGYTF. CDR3 DNA sequence: TGTGCCAGCAGTGAGGGGCTTAACTATGGCTACACCTTC.

The V and J genes are TRBV1 and TRBJ1-3; the listed D gene, TRBD1, was not tested against the DNA. TRBV1 constitutes a pseudogene. The CDR3 consists of 16 residues. CDR3 region: CTSSQGDRTSGNTIYF. As DNA, the CDR3 is TGCACCAGCAGCCAAGGGGACAGGACGTCAGGAAACACCATATATTTT.

The CDR3: CASSLSWGFEDEQYF. CDR3 bases: TGTGCCAGCAGCTTGTCATGGGGGTTCGAGGACGAGCAGTACTTC. The chain employs TRBV5-4 and TRBJ2-7; possibly TRBD1 or TRBD2 for D (5 bases each). This CDR3 has 15 residues. Trimming stripped 1 base from V and 5 bases from J, with 16 bases between. Germline lookup yields CDR1 SGHNT and CDR2 YYREEE (reference sequence).

This clone has a single count. The chain links TRBV5-6 to TRBJ1-1; tentatively, D is TRBD1 (5 bases). The germline V gene has CDR1 SGHDT and CDR2 YYEEEE. With 5 bases removed from V and 6 bases from J, the gap between germline ends came to 17 bases. This CDR3 is built from 14 residues. For the CDR3, the DNA is TGTGCCAGCAGTTACTCGATCAGGGAGGCTGAAGCTTTCTTT. Translating it yields CASSYSIREAEAFF.

The V gene is TRBV7-6, the J gene TRBJ2-7, with 7 bases that match TRBD1. Per germline, CDR1 SGHVS and CDR2 FNYEAQ. This CDR3 contains 16 residues. The junction had 12 bases not matched to a gene; V was cut back by 5 bases and J by 2 bases. The CDR3 DNA sequence: TGTGCCAGCAGCAGGGGGCCCCAGGGTCGCGCCTACGAGCAGTACTTC. The encoded protein is CASSRGPQGRAYEQYF.

V is TRBV9 and J is TRBJ1-1; no definite D call. The germline gives CDR1 SGDLS, CDR2 YYNGEE. The CDR3 runs 15 residues. Trimming cost V 0 bases and J 1 base, with 10 bases left between them. This CDR3 is CASSVGGPGNTEAFF. CDR3 nucleotides: TGTGCCAGCAGCGTAGGCGGGCCGGGGAACACTGAAGCTTTCTTT.

V and J are TRBV5-4 and TRBJ2-3; 7 bases agree with TRBD2. The V and J ends lost 3 bases and 1 base, in that order; junction bases with no gene match: 5. This CDR3 spans 15 amino acids. The germline CDR1 and CDR2 sequences are SGHNT and YYREEE (reference sequence). The CDR3 DNA reads TGTGCCAGCAGCTCGGGGGAGGGGCGCACAGATACGCAGTATTTT. Protein sequence: CASSSGEGRTDTQYF.

This clone has just a few counts. This sequence joins TRBV30 and TRBJ1-2; D possibly corresponds to TRBD1 (6 bases). The germline V and J ends were trimmed by 4 bases and 8 bases, with 11 bases remaining between them. CDR1 and CDR2 (germline): GTSNPN, SVGIG (reference sequence). CDR3 length equals 11 residues. The CDR3 DNA follows: TGTGCCTGGAACCCAGGGGCCGGCTACACCTTC. Protein: CAWNPGAGYTF.

For the CDR3, the DNA is TGTGCCAGCAGCCCAATCGCCGGGACAGGGACTGGGGCCAACGTCCTGACTTTC. Protein: CASSPIAGTGTGANVLTF. This chain uses TRBV7-3 with TRBJ2-6; TRBD1 agrees at 9 bases. This CDR3 is 18 amino acids long. CDR1 is SGHTA, CDR2 FQGTGA, per germline. V shed 5 bases and J 2 bases; nucleotides not matched to a gene: 10.

This chain connects TRBV5-6 to TRBJ1-5; D is unclear. CDR3 length equals 15 residues. Germline loops: CDR1 SGHDT, CDR2 YYEEEE. V was cut by 0 bases and J by 3 bases, with 10 bases left in between. In DNA form, the CDR3 reads TGTGCCAGCAGCTTGGGAGGCACCTTCAATCAGCCCCAGCATTTT. Amino acid sequence: CASSLGGTFNQPQHF.

This clone has just one count. V usage is TRBV28 and J usage is TRBJ1-4; D is ambiguous. V dropped 2 bases and J dropped 0 bases, with 10 bases sitting between them. The germline gives CDR1 MDHEN, CDR2 SYDVKM. The CDR3 contains 16 residues. The CDR3 reads CASSLIHPATNEKLFF. The CDR3 DNA reads TGTGCCAGCAGTTTAATACACCCCGCAACTAATGAAAAACTGTTTTTT.